The TCR beta chain under discussion was sequenced for a study of graft-versus-host responses after intestinal transplantation. Libraries were prepared by immunoSEQ multiplex PCR; TCRdb keeps only in-frame clonotypes and omits some of them. Among under 95,000 clones listed, about 90% were seen once. About this clone: Its target is unknown.

The V segment lost 5 bases and the J segment 4 bases; nucleotides outside the gene matches: 7. Germline CDR1 MGHRA, CDR2 YSYEKL. The CDR3 loop spans 15 amino acids. The receptor comes from a human donor who received an intestinal transplant. The chain is built from TRBV4-1 and TRBJ2-5; 10 bases align to TRBD2. The source material was unstimulated CD8+ T cells sorted from spleen or lymph node cells, sampled before intestinal transplant. CDR3 residues: CASSLGTSEGETQYF. As DNA, the CDR3 is TGCGCCAGCAGCTTGGGGACTAGCGAGGGAGAGACCCAGTACTTC.